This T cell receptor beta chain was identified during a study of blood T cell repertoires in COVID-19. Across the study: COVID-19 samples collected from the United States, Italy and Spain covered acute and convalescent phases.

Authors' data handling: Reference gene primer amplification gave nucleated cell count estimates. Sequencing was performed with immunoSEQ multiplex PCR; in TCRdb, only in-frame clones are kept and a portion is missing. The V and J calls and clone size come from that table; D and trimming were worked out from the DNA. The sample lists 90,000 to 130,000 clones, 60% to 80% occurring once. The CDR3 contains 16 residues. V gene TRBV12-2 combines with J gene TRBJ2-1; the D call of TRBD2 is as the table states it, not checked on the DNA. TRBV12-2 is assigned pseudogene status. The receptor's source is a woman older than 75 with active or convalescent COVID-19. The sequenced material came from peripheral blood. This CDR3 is CASRLATGTRSMEQFF. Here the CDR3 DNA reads TGTGCAAGTCGCTTAGCAACCGGGACTCGGTCCATGGAGCAGTTCTTC.